This TCR beta chain was recorded in a study of lymphopenia after photon versus proton radiotherapy. Study results and caveats: Relative stability marked proton patients; photon patients lost diversity and naive cells. Oligoclonal CD8+ Temra expansion after nadir drove photon patients' diversity drop. Authors raise, but do not show, better survival with proton therapy.

Only in-frame clones appear in the TCRdb table, and some are missing; sequencing was by immunoSEQ multiplex PCR. The sample includes about 42,000 clones, around four fifths of them seen just once. Points on this clone: What it recognizes is unknown.

The germline V and J ends were trimmed by 2 bases and 6 bases, with 7 bases remaining between them. This CDR3 contains 13 residues. Germline values: CDR1 KGHSH, CDR2 LQKENI. The starting material was peripheral blood, obtained from a patient treated with proton-based radiotherapy. This chain uses TRBV18 with TRBJ2-2; the D gene is possibly TRBD2 (5 bases). The receptor comes from a woman aged 65 to 85 with pancreatic cancer. For the CDR3, the DNA is TGTGCCAGCTCACCATCGGGGTCCGGGGAGCTGTTTTTT. It encodes CASSPSGSGELFF.